This record covers a single TCR beta chain. Original processing notes: It was from reference gene primer amplification that nucleated cell counts were estimated. TCRdb's table, derived via immunoSEQ multiplex PCR, lists solely in-frame clones and lacks some. V, J and clone size derive from that table, while D and trimming were established from the DNA sequence. The data hold more than 110,000 clones, with roughly 85% observed a single time. This CDR3 contains 15 residues. Germline V lookup: CDR1 SGHTA, CDR2 FQGNSA. The germline V and J ends were trimmed by 5 bases and 7 bases, with 17 bases remaining between them. This entry is derived from a study of blood T cell repertoires in COVID-19. About the research overall: Samples representing acute and convalescent COVID-19 were sourced from the United States, Italy and Spain. Sample material is recorded as cDNA or gDNA derived from T cells, B-cell-depleted T cells, or PBMCs.

The chain uses TRBV7-2 and TRBJ2-2; D is possibly TRBD1 (6 bases). Sequenced material: peripheral blood. This TCR was sampled from a man between 45 and 60 years old with acute or convalescent COVID-19. This chain's CDR3 is CASSATRTEGGELFF. DNA for the CDR3: TGTGCCAGCAGCGCCACCCGGACAGAAGGCGGGGAGCTGTTTTTT.